Each of the 16 T cell receptor beta chains below was sequenced from the same sample in a study of blood T cell repertoires in COVID-19. Generated by immunoSEQ multiplex PCR, the TCRdb table keeps only in-frame clones and is missing some. The sample lists 120,000 to 150,000 clones, around 90% occurring once. The sample comprised PBMCs or T cells enriched from blood (not recorded which). The source of these receptors is a woman in her thirties or forties who had been exposed to COVID-19.

The CDR3 DNA reads TGTGCCAGCAGCTTGGCCTCTAGCGGTACCTACGAGCAGTACTTC. This codes for CASSLASSGTYEQYF. The chain joins TRBV5-6 to TRBJ2-7; 7 positions agree with TRBD2. V shed 0 bases, J shed 2 bases, and the junction held 5 bases outside the gene matches. The length of the CDR3 is 15 residues. The germline gives CDR1 SGHDT, CDR2 YYEEEE.

This clone is a singleton in its sample. V and J are TRBV18 and TRBJ1-1; D is unclear. The CDR3 is 15 amino acids. Trimming left V 1 base short and J 4 bases short, with 13 bases between. From germline, CDR1 is KGHSH and CDR2 LQKENI. The CDR3 loop is CASSPLPGRSTEAFF. The CDR3, as DNA: TGTGCCAGCTCACCACTTCCGGGGAGGTCCACTGAAGCTTTCTTT.

V usage is TRBV5-4 and J usage is TRBJ2-3; 9 bases map to TRBD2. The junction had 10 bases not matched to a gene; V was cut back by 0 bases and J by 5 bases. In germline, CDR1 is SGHNT, CDR2 YYREEE (reference sequence). The CDR3 has 17 amino acids. CDR3 coding DNA: TGTGCCAGCAGCTTGGATTCTAGCGGGATGAGGGGAGATACGCAGTATTTT. It is translated as CASSLDSSGMRGDTQYF. Full variable domain (rest looked up from reference TRBV5-4 and TRBJ2-3): ETGVTQSPTHLIKTRGQQVTLRCSSQSGHNTVSWYQQALGQGPQFIFQYYREEENGRGNFPPRFSGLQFPNYSSELNVNALELDDSALYLCASSLDSSGMRGDTQYFGPGTRLTVL.

This clone was seen only once. The chain joins TRBV27 to TRBJ2-7; the match to TRBD1 covers 7 bases. This CDR3 is 13 amino acids long. V lost 5 bases, J lost 3 bases, and 4 bases stayed unmatched. Germline V gene sequence: CDR1 MNHEY, CDR2 SMNVEV (reference sequence). The CDR3 sequence is CASSPGTDYEQYF. The CDR3 nucleotides read TGTGCCAGCAGTCCCGGGACAGACTACGAGCAGTACTTC.

J is TRBJ2-7 and V is TRBV5-1, with D uncertain. Germline V gene lookup returns CDR1 SGHRS and CDR2 YFSETQ. This CDR3 spans 13 amino acids. With 5 bases removed from V and 5 bases from J, the gap between germline ends came to 14 bases. The DNA of the CDR3 is TGCGCCAGCAGTCTTGTCGAACTCCACGAGCAGTACTTC. Amino acids: CASSLVELHEQYF.

The chain couples TRBV5-1 to TRBJ1-6; 8 nucleotides match TRBD1. The CDR3 runs 13 residues. The germline gives CDR1 SGHRS, CDR2 YFSETQ. V was pared by 2 bases and J by 14 bases, with 6 bases of the junction left unmatched. The CDR3 DNA reads as TGCGCCAGCAGCTTTTCGACAGGGGTTTCCCTCCACTTT. Translation gives CASSFSTGVSLHF.

CDR3 DNA: TGCAGCGTTTCCGTGACAGATACGCAGTATTTT. As protein: CSVSVTDTQYF. The chain combines TRBV29-1 with TRBJ2-3; D remains unclear. The CDR3 totals 11 residues. The germline gives CDR1 SQVTM, CDR2 ANQGSEA. The V gene lost 5 bases and the J gene lost 3 bases, with 6 bases spanning the gap.

This clone was picked up one time. V is TRBV6-4 and J is TRBJ2-2; 10 bases fit TRBD1. This CDR3 has 16 residues. V gave up 0 bases and J gave up 6 bases; unmatched junction bases: 4. CDR1 is MRHNA and CDR2 is SNTAGT in the germline V gene. The CDR3: CASSDSEGQGAGELFF. The CDR3 DNA reads as TGTGCCAGCAGTGACTCCGAAGGACAGGGGGCCGGGGAGCTGTTTTTT.

V gene TRBV5-1 combines with J gene TRBJ2-7, with 12 bases aligning to TRBD1. The CDR3 runs 16 residues. Trimming removed 1 base from V and 10 bases from J; junction bases left unmatched: 12. Looked up from germline, CDR1 is SGHRS and CDR2 is YFSETQ. The CDR3 reads CASSLQVSAGTGGQYF. In DNA, the CDR3 is TGCGCCAGCAGCTTGCAAGTGTCCGCCGGGACAGGGGGCCAGTACTTC.

The V and J genes are TRBV13 and TRBJ2-7, with TRBD1 matching over 8 bases. CDR3 size: 16 residues. Germline values: CDR1 PRHDT, CDR2 FYEKMQ (reference sequence). After removal of 4 bases from V and 3 bases from J, the junction contained 11 bases not matched to a gene. Here the CDR3 DNA reads TGTGCCAGCAGCTCACCCAGCCAGGGGGCTGGCTACGAGCAGTACTTC. Translated: CASSSPSQGAGYEQYF.

The V call is TRBV5-1, the J call TRBJ1-5, with 10 bases aligning to TRBD1. The V gene's germline CDR1 is SGHRS and CDR2 YFSETQ. V trimming: 4 bases; J trimming: 0 bases; junction bases outside the gene matches: 10. The CDR3 spans 18 residues. CDR3 DNA sequence: TGCGCCAGCAGCCCCGGGACAGGGGAAAGTTATAGCAATCAGCCCCAGCATTTT. This encodes CASSPGTGESYSNQPQHF.

V gene TRBV18 combines with J gene TRBJ1-5; TRBD1 aligns across 9 bases. CDR1 and CDR2 (germline): KGHSH, LQKENI. The junction had 6 bases not matched to a gene; V was cut back by 2 bases and J by 10 bases. CDR3 length equals 14 residues. For the CDR3, the DNA is TGTGCCAGCTCACCAGGACAGGGGAGGCCCCCCCAGCATTTT. Translation gives CASSPGQGRPPQHF.

This chain joins TRBV4-3 and TRBJ2-1; D ambiguous. V lost 3 bases, J lost 7 bases, and 13 bases lay in between. The CDR3 is 14 residues long. In germline, CDR1 is LGHNA, CDR2 YSLEER. CDR3 amino acids: CASSQESLRNEQFF. CDR3 bases: TGCGCCAGCAGCCAGGAGTCCCTTAGGAATGAGCAGTTCTTC.

The table lists this clone with a count of one. The chain employs TRBV23-1 and TRBJ2-5; D might be TRBD2 (5 bases). TRBV23-1 is an ORF, and what it does is uncertain. V was clipped by 0 bases and J by 5 bases, with 10 bases between them. The CDR3 runs 14 residues. The CDR3 sequence is CASSQSPGSETQYF. The CDR3 nucleotides read TGCGCCAGCAGTCAATCGCCGGGGAGCGAGACCCAGTACTTC.

This rearrangement joins TRBV10-2 to TRBJ1-1; possible D gene TRBD1, 5 bases. CDR3 length: 14 residues. Germline V gene lookup returns CDR1 WSHSY and CDR2 SAAADI. V was clipped by 0 bases and J by 1 base, with 6 bases between them. The CDR3 loop reads CASSESGQNTEAFF. DNA for the CDR3: TGCGCCAGCAGTGAGTCGGGGCAGAACACTGAAGCTTTCTTT.

The genes are TRBV5-6 and TRBJ2-7, with D perhaps matching TRBD2 (5 bases). This CDR3 has 14 amino acids. Germline V gives CDR1 SGHDT, CDR2 YYEEEE. Trimming removed 1 base from V and 3 bases from J, with 11 bases in between. CDR3 amino acids: CASSLWAGYYEQYF. The CDR3 DNA reads as TGTGCCAGCAGCTTGTGGGCGGGTTACTACGAGCAGTACTTC.